This T cell receptor beta chain was sequenced in a study of T cell repertoires in aging, cancer and after chemotherapy. Looking at the study overall: Donors were grouped into six age bands spanning 30 or younger through 70 or older. Healthy donor repertoires were recorded over several months to years and showed clear clonal overlap. Study-wide points: These repertoire data do not allow conclusions about immunological memory after chemotherapy. Loss of evenness, beyond lost richness, contributed to age-related TCR diversity decline in cancer patients.

Peripheral blood genomic DNA, not sorted cells or RNA, was the template. The CDR3 is made up of 16 amino acids. The V gene's germline CDR1 is SGHNT and CDR2 YENEEA. V shed 1 base and J shed 6 bases, with 17 bases lying between them. A mixed TRB-A/B primer pool amplified rearranged TRB by multiplex touch-down PCR. TCRdb called the multiplex PCR reads again in MiXCR, with one record for every CDR3 protein. The sample includes about 9,700 distinct CDR3 sequences, around 33% of them seen just once. This clonotype is medium-sized. As yet, its antigen is unknown. The chain couples TRBV11-3 to TRBJ2-3; D is possibly TRBD2 (5 bases). The sequence was obtained from a human donor in good health. Material for sequencing was blood. CDR3 DNA sequence: TGTGCCAGCAGCTTAGTTTTAAGTCTCCCGGGGGATACGCAGTATTTT. Its translation is CASSLVLSLPGDTQYF.